The clone carrying this TCR beta chain was seen a handful of times. The V gene lost 3 bases and the J gene lost 6 bases, with 14 bases spanning the gap. CDR1 is KGHSH and CDR2 is LQKENI in the germline V gene. The CDR3 sequence is 15 residues long. The data were obtained in a study of T cell repertoires in aging, cancer and after chemotherapy. A mixed TRB-A/B primer pool amplified rearranged TRB by multiplex touch-down PCR. TCRdb re-derived calls from the multiplex PCR reads in MiXCR, one entry per CDR3 protein. The table records 13,000 or so distinct CDR3 sequences, 26% of them present only once. Amplification of TCR beta used genomic DNA extracted from peripheral blood.

The V gene is TRBV18, the J gene TRBJ1-4; TRBD1 is a possible D gene (6 bases). The sequenced sample consisted of blood. This receptor was obtained from a human donor in good health. The CDR3 reads CASSPMGGLYEKLFF. The DNA of the CDR3 is TGTGCCAGCTCACCTATGGGGGGGCTGTATGAAAAACTGTTTTTT. Filled out from reference TRBV18 and TRBJ1-4, the complete variable domain reads NAGVMQNPRHLVRRRGQEARLRCSPMKGHSHVYWYRQLPEEGLKFMVYLQKENIIDESGMPKERFSAEFPKEGPSILRIQQVVRGDSAAYFCASSPMGGLYEKLFFGSGTQLSVL.